The 15 T cell receptor beta chains below come from one sample, sequenced in a study of blood T cell repertoires in COVID-19. TCRdb's copy holds only in-frame clones and misses some; the assay was immunoSEQ multiplex PCR. The sample consists of hundreds of thousands of clones, 86% of them appearing once. Sequencing used PBMCs or T cells enriched from blood (not recorded which). The receptors originated from a woman in her forties or fifties in a cohort exposed to, infected with or recovered from COVID-19 (not recorded which).

This sequence joins TRBV5-1 and TRBJ1-4; perhaps TRBD1 as D (5 bases). V lost 0 bases to trimming and J lost 5 bases, with 14 bases between them. CDR1 and CDR2 from the germline V gene are SGHRS and YFSETQ. CDR3 size: 16 residues. CDR3: CASSLAGGEQNEKLFF. The CDR3 DNA reads TGCGCCAGCAGCTTGGCCGGGGGGGAACAGAATGAAAAACTGTTTTTT.

The genes are TRBV5-4 and TRBJ1-6; D perhaps matches TRBD1 (6 bases). Germline lookup yields CDR1 SGHNT and CDR2 YYREEE (reference sequence). The CDR3 loop spans 11 amino acids. Deletions cut 4 bases from V and 15 bases from J, with 11 bases between. CDR3 bases: TGTGCCAGCAGCAACCGACAGGACCTCCACTTT. Amino acid sequence: CASSNRQDLHF.

CDR3 bases: TGTGCCAGCAGCCGTCGGCCAGGGGGCGATTTTGGCACTGAAGCTTTCTTT. It encodes CASSRRPGGDFGTEAFF. V and J are TRBV7-2 and TRBJ1-1, with 8 bases matching TRBD1. The CDR3 sequence is 17 residues long. Looked up from germline, CDR1 is SGHTA and CDR2 is FQGNSA. The J segment lost 4 bases and the V segment lost 5 bases, leaving 15 bases of the junction unmatched.

The chain has TRBV7-2 and TRBJ1-2; 7 bases match TRBD1. V trimming: 4 bases; J trimming: 1 base; junction bases outside the gene matches: 9. Looked up from germline, CDR1 is SGHTA and CDR2 is FQGNSA. The CDR3 consists of 16 residues. The CDR3 region has the DNA TGTGCCAGCAGCTCCCGACAGGGTGGCGTTAACTATGGCTACACCTTC. It codes for CASSSRQGGVNYGYTF.

This clone occurred a few times. V is TRBV4-3 and J is TRBJ1-2; D gene unclear. CDR1 and CDR2 (germline): LGHNA, YSLEER. The CDR3 totals 17 residues. With 0 bases removed from V and 2 bases from J, the gap between germline ends came to 16 bases. CDR3 loop: CASSQEPHPTVNYGYTF. The CDR3 DNA reads as TGCGCCAGCAGCCAAGAACCCCACCCAACGGTGAACTATGGCTACACCTTC.

This chain joins TRBV5-5 and TRBJ2-7; 8 bases agree with TRBD1. Unmatched junction bases numbered 7, after V lost 0 bases and J lost 5 bases. Per the germline V gene, CDR1 is SGHKS and CDR2 is YYEKEE (reference sequence). There are 15 residues in the CDR3. In nucleotides, the CDR3 is TGTGCCAGCAGCTTGGCCAACAGGGGGAGGAACGAGCAGTACTTC. It encodes CASSLANRGRNEQYF. The variable domain in full, with the rest retrieved from reference TRBV5-5 and TRBJ2-7, is DAGVTQSPTHLIKTRGQQVTLRCSPISGHKSVSWYQQVLGQGPQFIFQYYEKEERGRGNFPDRFSARQFPNYSSELNVNALLLGDSALYLCASSLANRGRNEQYFGPGTRLTVT.

Details on this clone: One end of the junction does not line up with germline, which may come from a read error. The V gene is TRBV2, the J gene TRBJ1-1; TRBD1 matches 8 bases. CDR1 is SNHLY, CDR2 FYNNEI, per germline. The CDR3 is 12 residues long. CDR3 nucleotide sequence: TGTGCCAGCACCGCCCTCATAACAGGGGGGGGTTTT. This sequence encodes CASTALITGGGF. Supplemented by reference TRBV2 and TRBJ1-1, the full variable domain reads EPEVTQTPSHQVTQMGQEVILRCVPISNHLYFYWYRQILGQKVEFLVSFYNNEISEKSEIFDDQFSVERPDGSNFTLKIRSTKLEDSAMYFCASTALITGGGFGQGTRLTVV.

The count of this clone is one. V is TRBV5-1 and J is TRBJ2-1; D perhaps matches TRBD2 (6 bases). V was cut by 1 base and J by 6 bases, with 17 bases left in between. Germline V gene sequence: CDR1 SGHRS, CDR2 YFSETQ. The CDR3 is made up of 16 amino acids. CDR3 nucleotides: TGCGCCAGCAGCTTGATAGCGGCCTTTGGCGGCAATGAGCAGTTCTTC. It specifies CASSLIAAFGGNEQFF.

This chain links TRBV6-5 with TRBJ1-2, with 7 bases fitting TRBD1. CDR3 length equals 13 residues. Germline assignment: CDR1 MNHEY and CDR2 SVGAGI. V was pared by 5 bases and J by 2 bases, with 2 bases of the junction left unmatched. CDR3 region: CASSMDRNYGYTF. DNA of the CDR3: TGTGCCAGCAGTATGGACAGGAACTATGGCTACACCTTC.

The gene calls are TRBV5-6 and TRBJ1-1; D might be TRBD1 (5 bases). V was clipped by 0 bases and J by 5 bases, with 11 bases between them. Germline CDR1 SGHDT, CDR2 YYEEEE. The CDR3 is made up of 14 amino acids. The CDR3 nucleotides read TGTGCCAGCAGCTTGGAAGGGCGGGGGACTGAAGCTTTCTTT. As protein: CASSLEGRGTEAFF.

This chain links TRBV5-1 with TRBJ2-2, with D perhaps matching TRBD1 (7 bases). This CDR3 has 19 amino acids. Germline CDR1 is SGHRS and CDR2 is YFSETQ. V dropped 4 bases and J dropped 3 bases, with 25 bases sitting between them. CDR3 sequence reads: CASSPKGPRRDSHTGELFF. DNA for the CDR3: TGCGCCAGCAGCCCCAAAGGGCCACGGCGGGACAGCCACACCGGGGAGCTGTTTTTT.

The rearrangement links TRBV28 to TRBJ1-5, with a tentative D call TRBD1 (6 bases). CDR1 and CDR2 from the germline V gene are MDHEN and SYDVKM. The CDR3 length is 15 residues. V was cut by 8 bases and J by 4 bases, with 18 bases left in between. Here the CDR3 reads CASVSPGQSNQPQHF. In DNA, the CDR3 is TGTGCCAGCGTCTCTCCAGGACAGTCGAATCAGCCCCAGCATTTT.

V and J are TRBV6-6 and TRBJ1-2; D call uncertain. The CDR3 has 14 amino acids. CDR1 and CDR2 (germline): MNHNY, SVGAGI (reference sequence). CDR3 nucleotides: TGTGCAACCACGGGGAGGGCCCCTTTTTTTGGCTACACCTTC. Amino acid sequence: CATTGRAPFFGYTF.

V and J are TRBV9 and TRBJ1-2; 10 bases fit TRBD1. V shed 4 bases and J 6 bases; nucleotides not matched to a gene: 9. Germline CDR1 reads SGDLS; CDR2 reads YYNGEE. The CDR3 is 15 amino acids. CDR3 protein: CASSLSTGGGDGYTF. CDR3 nucleotides: TGTGCCAGCAGCTTATCGACAGGGGGCGGGGATGGCTACACCTTC. Drawing the rest from reference TRBV9 and TRBJ1-2, the complete variable domain is DSGVTQTPKHLITATGQRVTLRCSPRSGDLSVYWYQQSLDQGLQFLIQYYNGEERAKGNILERFSAQQFPDLHSELNLSSLELGDSALYFCASSLSTGGGDGYTFGSGTRLTVV.

Only one count was recorded for this clone. This rearrangement joins TRBV30 to TRBJ1-2; 9 nucleotides match TRBD1. Per the germline V gene, CDR1 is GTSNPN and CDR2 is SVGIG (reference sequence). The V gene end was trimmed by 1 base and the J gene end by 7 bases; junction bases not matched to a gene: 4. The CDR3 covers 13 residues. CDR3 DNA: TGTGCCTGGAGTGCCGACAGGGGGGGTGGCTACACCTTC. Its protein product is CAWSADRGGGYTF.